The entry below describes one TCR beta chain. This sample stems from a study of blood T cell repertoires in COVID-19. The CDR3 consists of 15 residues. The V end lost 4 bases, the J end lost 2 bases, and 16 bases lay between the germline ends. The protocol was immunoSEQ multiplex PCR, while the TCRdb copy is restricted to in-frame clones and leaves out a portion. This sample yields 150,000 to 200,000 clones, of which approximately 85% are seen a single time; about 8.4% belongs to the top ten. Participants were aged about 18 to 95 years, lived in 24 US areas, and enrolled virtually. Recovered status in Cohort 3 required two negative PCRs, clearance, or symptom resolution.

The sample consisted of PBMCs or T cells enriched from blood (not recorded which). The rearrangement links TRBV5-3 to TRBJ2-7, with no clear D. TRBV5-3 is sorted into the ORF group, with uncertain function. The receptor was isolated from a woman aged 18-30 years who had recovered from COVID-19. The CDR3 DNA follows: TGTGCCAGAAGCCGAGATAGTAACGGTCCCTACGAGCAGTACTTC. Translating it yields CARSRDSNGPYEQYF.